This TCR beta chain was documented in a study of low-dose radiotherapy and immunotherapy resistance in tumors. Study-wide background: Each fraction given to Cohort 2 every two weeks delivered 1 Gy, and the total reached 13 Gy over 26 weeks. Given every two weeks, intravenous cyclophosphamide 200 mg/m2 preceded radiation and immunotherapy by one day.

As to time point: before trial treatment. Eligibility was restricted to patients presenting with advanced solid tumors that lacked tumor-infiltrating lymphocytes. Germline CDR1 and CDR2: LGHNA and YSLEER. The V end lost 2 bases, the J end lost 4 bases, and 18 bases lay between the germline ends. This CDR3 comprises 18 residues. Gene-specific TRAV and TRBV primers were used for first-strand cDNA, covering alpha and beta chains. TCR amplification used roughly 20 PCR cycles, a constant-region primer and a V-primer adapter. TCRdb re-called the reads with MiXCR, one entry per CDR3 protein. The data hold more than 50,000 distinct CDR3 sequences, with more than 20% observed a single time.

This material consisted of PBMCs, taken before treatment. The TCR originated in a male donor with rectosigmoid adenocarcinoma. This rearrangement joins TRBV4-3 to TRBJ2-6; maybe TRBD2 (6 bases). CDR3 sequence (DNA): TGCGCCAGCAGCCAAATCAGAGGGACTCAAGGCGGGGCCAACGTCCTGACTTTC. Its translation is CASSQIRGTQGGANVLTF.